The 13 T cell receptor beta chains below all came from one sample that was sequenced in a study of blood T cell repertoires in COVID-19. Data came from immunoSEQ multiplex PCR; TCRdb stores just in-frame clones and leaves some out. Of about 190,000 clones in the sample, around nine tenths are singletons; the top ten hold less than 7.5%. The sequenced material came from peripheral blood. All receptors come from a woman in her 40s who had recovered from COVID-19.

This clone has only one observation. The V and J genes are TRBV7-2 and TRBJ2-2, with D unresolved. CDR1 and CDR2 (germline): SGHTA, FQGNSA. Trimming took off 1 base at V and 1 base at J, with 4 bases between the two ends. This CDR3 contains 14 residues. CDR3 protein: CASSLELNTGELFF. Here the CDR3 DNA reads TGTGCCAGCAGCTTAGAACTGAACACCGGGGAGCTGTTTTTT.

This clone was counted many times. For the CDR3, the DNA is TGTGCCAGCAGCATGTCTAGCGGGAGCACAGATACGCAGTATTTT. Residues: CASSMSSGSTDTQYF. This chain connects TRBV6-4 to TRBJ2-3, with TRBD2 matching over 8 bases. V trimming: 6 bases; J trimming: 0 bases; junction bases outside the gene matches: 5. This CDR3 is built from 15 residues. Per the germline V gene, CDR1 is MRHNA and CDR2 is SNTAGT.

The count of this clone is one. The chain uses TRBV19 and TRBJ1-1; 11 bases map to TRBD1. In germline, CDR1 is LNHDA, CDR2 SQIVND (reference sequence). The CDR3 is 15 residues long. The V segment lost 5 bases and the J segment 4 bases; nucleotides outside the gene matches: 6. The CDR3 DNA reads as TGTGCCAGTAGTCCGTGGGACAGGGGGGTCACTGAAGCTTTCTTT. It is translated as CASSPWDRGVTEAFF.

CDR3 sequence reads: CASSEGNTGVYGYTF. The CDR3 DNA is TGTGCCAGCAGTGAAGGGAATACAGGAGTCTATGGCTACACCTTC. The chain employs TRBV25-1 and TRBJ1-2, with D possibly TRBD1 on 5 matching bases. Germline values: CDR1 MGHDK, CDR2 SYGVNS. The CDR3 consists of 15 residues. V lost 2 bases, J lost 4 bases, and 14 bases lay in between.

The V gene is TRBV9, the J gene TRBJ2-1; 11 bases are a match to TRBD2. The CDR3 runs to 19 residues. V was clipped by 2 bases and J by 2 bases; unmatched bases: 12. CDR1 SGDLS and CDR2 YYNGEE come from the germline V gene. Here the CDR3 DNA reads TGTGCCAGCAGCGTGGTAAATAGCGGGAGGGCCTCCGCCTACAATGAGCAGTTCTTC. As protein: CASSVVNSGRASAYNEQFF.

This rearrangement joins TRBV5-8 to TRBJ1-5, with 7 bases aligning to TRBD1. V was pared by 2 bases and J by 7 bases, with 6 bases of the junction left unmatched. This CDR3 region has 14 residues. The germline V gene encodes CDR1 SGHTS and CDR2 YDEGEE. The CDR3 bases are TGTGCCAGCAGCTTCCCAGGGGGAGGACAGCCCCAGCATTTT. This gives the protein CASSFPGGGQPQHF.

V and J are TRBV19 and TRBJ1-5, with 7 nucleotides matching TRBD1. Trimming cost V 4 bases and J 0 bases; bases outside gene matches: 6. The germline gives CDR1 LNHDA, CDR2 SQIVND (reference sequence). The CDR3 runs to 16 residues. CDR3 in amino acids: CASSKPGQSSNQPQHF. CDR3 bases: TGTGCCAGTAGTAAACCGGGACAGAGTAGCAATCAGCCCCAGCATTTT.

J is TRBJ1-2 and V is TRBV3-1 (or the pseudogene TRBV3-2), with 11 bases matching TRBD1. After removal of 4 bases from V and 8 bases from J, the junction contained 9 bases not matched to a gene. CDR1 and CDR2 from the germline V gene are LGHDT and YNNKEL (reference sequence). The CDR3 runs to 15 residues. CDR3 region: CASSRGTGGIRGYTF. CDR3 DNA: TGTGCCAGCAGCCGTGGGACAGGGGGGATTCGGGGCTACACCTTC.

The chain is built from TRBV7-6 and TRBJ2-3; no definite D call. Germline loops: CDR1 SGHVS, CDR2 FNYEAQ. V dropped 4 bases and J dropped 4 bases, with 15 bases sitting between them. The CDR3 spans 15 residues. The CDR3 sequence is CASSSYGVMSDTQYF. In DNA, the CDR3 is TGTGCCAGCAGCTCATACGGAGTTATGTCAGATACGCAGTATTTT.

This clone was counted a few times. The gene calls are TRBV9 and TRBJ1-2, with 8 bases that match TRBD1. With 2 bases clipped from V and 7 bases from J, the junction kept 10 bases outside the gene matches. Germline loops: CDR1 SGDLS, CDR2 YYNGEE. This CDR3 contains 15 residues. The CDR3 DNA follows: TGTGCCAGCAGCGTCTCGGACAGGGCCGCTATTGGCTACACCTTC. This sequence encodes CASSVSDRAAIGYTF.

The chain couples TRBV6-4 to TRBJ2-7; 9 nucleotides match TRBD2. This CDR3 contains 13 residues. V shed 6 bases, J shed 6 bases, and the junction held 6 bases outside the gene matches. CDR1 is MRHNA, CDR2 SNTAGT, per germline. The CDR3 sequence is CASSVPAGGEQYF. As DNA, the CDR3 is TGTGCCAGCAGCGTCCCAGCGGGAGGCGAGCAGTACTTC.

This rearrangement joins TRBV30 to TRBJ1-1; D is uncertain. Germline V gives CDR1 GTSNPN, CDR2 SVGIG (reference sequence). V was pared by 1 base and J by 4 bases, with 10 bases between. CDR3 size: 13 residues. CDR3 nucleotide sequence: TGTGCCTGGAGTGGCGGCCTGGGCACTGAAGCTTTCTTT. Translated: CAWSGGLGTEAFF.

This rearrangement joins TRBV7-9 to TRBJ1-2, with 8 positions matching TRBD1. From germline, CDR1 is SEHNR and CDR2 FQNEAQ (reference sequence). This CDR3 region has 14 residues. J was trimmed by 7 bases and V by 0 bases; bases with no gene match: 4. CDR3 protein: CASSLADRAAGYTF. CDR3 coding DNA: TGTGCCAGCAGCTTAGCGGACAGGGCCGCTGGCTACACCTTC. The complete variable domain, with remaining parts taken from reference TRBV7-9 and TRBJ1-2, reads DTGVSQNPRHKITKRGQNVTFRCDPISEHNRLYWYRQTLGQGPEFLTYFQNEAQLEKSRLLSDRFSAERPKGSFSTLEIQRTEQGDSAMYLCASSLADRAAGYTFGSGTRLTVV.